The entry below describes one T cell receptor beta chain. Its antigen is not identified. The PCR contained 60 Vbeta and 13 Jbeta primers. Some clones are missing from TCRdb's copy, which holds only in-frame ones; the method was immunoSEQ multiplex PCR. Here the sample spans around 150,000 clones, nearly 80% being singletons. With 4 bases removed from V and 0 bases from J, the gap between germline ends came to 10 bases. The CDR3 consists of 15 residues. Germline CDR1 is LNHDA and CDR2 is SQIVND (reference sequence). The data are from a study of cytomegalovirus exposure and HLA in healthy donors. General observations from the study: As confirmed in vitro, a few CMV-associated chains were specific for CMV antigens. Later analysis revealed greater clonal expansion in HLA-associated TCR beta chains than in equally common others. In a later analysis, most CMV-associated TCR beta chains appeared HLA-restricted.

The sequenced material came from PBMCs. The rearrangement uses TRBV19 and TRBJ2-1, with a weak D call TRBD2 (6 bases). The TCR was taken from a male donor in good health and CMV-seronegative. CDR3 sequence reads: CASSKGTDSYNEQFF. The CDR3 region has the DNA TGTGCCAGTAGTAAAGGGACTGACTCCTACAATGAGCAGTTCTTC.